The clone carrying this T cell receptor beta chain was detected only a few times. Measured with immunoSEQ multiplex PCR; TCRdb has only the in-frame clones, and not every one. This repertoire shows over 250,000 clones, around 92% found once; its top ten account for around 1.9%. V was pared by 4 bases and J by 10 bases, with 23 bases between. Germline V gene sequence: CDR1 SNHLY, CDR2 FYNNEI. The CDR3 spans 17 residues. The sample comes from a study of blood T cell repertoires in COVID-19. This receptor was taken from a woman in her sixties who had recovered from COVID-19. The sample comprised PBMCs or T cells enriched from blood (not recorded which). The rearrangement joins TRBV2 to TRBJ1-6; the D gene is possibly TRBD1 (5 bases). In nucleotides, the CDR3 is TGTGCCAGCAGTGCCTCAAGGGGCGCGTTTATCGGCTCACCCCTCCACTTT. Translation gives CASSASRGAFIGSPLHF.